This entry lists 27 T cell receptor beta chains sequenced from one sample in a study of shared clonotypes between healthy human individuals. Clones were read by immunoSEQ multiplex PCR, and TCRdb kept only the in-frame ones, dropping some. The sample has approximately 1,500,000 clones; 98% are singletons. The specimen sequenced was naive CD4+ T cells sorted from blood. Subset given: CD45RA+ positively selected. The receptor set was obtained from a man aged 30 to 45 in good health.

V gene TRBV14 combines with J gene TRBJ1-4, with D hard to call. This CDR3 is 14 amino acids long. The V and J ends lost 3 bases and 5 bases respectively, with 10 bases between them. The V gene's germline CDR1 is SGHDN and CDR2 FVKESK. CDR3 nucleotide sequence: TGTGCCAGCAGCCAGGGGAGCTTCAATGAAAAACTGTTTTTT. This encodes CASSQGSFNEKLFF. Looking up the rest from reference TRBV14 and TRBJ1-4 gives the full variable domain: EAGVTQFPSHSVIEKGQTVTLRCDPISGHDNLYWYRRVMGKEIKFLLHFVKESKQDESGMPNNRFLAERTGGTYSTLKVQPAELEDSGVYFCASSQGSFNEKLFFGSGTQLSVL.

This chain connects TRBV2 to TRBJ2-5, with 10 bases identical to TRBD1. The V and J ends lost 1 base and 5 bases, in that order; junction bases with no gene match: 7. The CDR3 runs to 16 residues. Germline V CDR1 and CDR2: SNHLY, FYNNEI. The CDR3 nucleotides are TGTGCCAGCAGTGAAGTTCGACAGGGGGCTCAGGAGACCCAGTACTTC. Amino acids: CASSEVRQGAQETQYF.

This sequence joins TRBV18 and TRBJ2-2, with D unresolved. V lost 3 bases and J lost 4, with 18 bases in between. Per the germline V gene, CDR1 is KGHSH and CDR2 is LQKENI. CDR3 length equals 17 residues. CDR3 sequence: CASSPVAPTTGTGELFF. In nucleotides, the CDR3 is TGTGCCAGCTCACCGGTCGCTCCTACTACGGGCACCGGGGAGCTGTTTTTT.

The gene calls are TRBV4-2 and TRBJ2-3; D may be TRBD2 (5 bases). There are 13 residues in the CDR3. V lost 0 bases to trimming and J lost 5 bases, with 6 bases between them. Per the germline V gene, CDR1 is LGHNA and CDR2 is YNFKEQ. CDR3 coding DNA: TGTGCCAGCAGCCAAGACAGCGGAGATACGCAGTATTTT. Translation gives CASSQDSGDTQYF.

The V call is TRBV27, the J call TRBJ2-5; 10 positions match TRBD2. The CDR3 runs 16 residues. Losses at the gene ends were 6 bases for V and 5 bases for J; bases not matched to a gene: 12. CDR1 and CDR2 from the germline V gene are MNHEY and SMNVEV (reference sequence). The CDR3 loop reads CASSPVLAGAYETQYF. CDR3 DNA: TGTGCCAGCAGCCCCGTCCTAGCGGGAGCTTACGAGACCCAGTACTTC.

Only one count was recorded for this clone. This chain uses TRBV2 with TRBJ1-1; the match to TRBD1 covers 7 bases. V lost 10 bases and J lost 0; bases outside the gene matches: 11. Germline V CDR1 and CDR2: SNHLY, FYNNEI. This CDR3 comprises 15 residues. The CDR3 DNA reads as TGTGCCACTCCGGGAGGGGGCCTTATGAACACTGAAGCTTTCTTT. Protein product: CATPGGGLMNTEAFF.

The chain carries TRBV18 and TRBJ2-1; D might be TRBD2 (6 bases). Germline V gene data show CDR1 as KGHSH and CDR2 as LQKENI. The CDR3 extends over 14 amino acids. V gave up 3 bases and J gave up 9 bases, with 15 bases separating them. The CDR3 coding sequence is TGTGCCAGCTCACCGGCTTCGGGAGCGCTTGAGCAGTTCTTC. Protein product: CASSPASGALEQFF.

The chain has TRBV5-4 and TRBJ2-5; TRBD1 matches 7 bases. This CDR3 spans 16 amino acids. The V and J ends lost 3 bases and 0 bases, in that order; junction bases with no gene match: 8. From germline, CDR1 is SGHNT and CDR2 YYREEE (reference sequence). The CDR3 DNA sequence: TGTGCCAGCAGCTCCCCGACAGGGACCTACCAAGAGACCCAGTACTTC. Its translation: CASSSPTGTYQETQYF.

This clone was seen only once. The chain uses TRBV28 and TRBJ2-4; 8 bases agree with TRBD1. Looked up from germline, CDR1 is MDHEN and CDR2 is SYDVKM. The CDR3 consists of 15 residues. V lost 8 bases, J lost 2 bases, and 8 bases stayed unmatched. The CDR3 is CASLGQGLPKNIQYF. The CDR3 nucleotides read TGTGCCAGCCTTGGACAGGGCTTACCCAAAAACATTCAGTACTTC.

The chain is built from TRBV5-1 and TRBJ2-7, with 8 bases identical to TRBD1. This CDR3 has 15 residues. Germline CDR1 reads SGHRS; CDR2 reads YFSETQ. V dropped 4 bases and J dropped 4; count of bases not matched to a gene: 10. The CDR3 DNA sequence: TGCGCCAGCAGCCGAGCCGGGACAGGATTGTACGAGCAGTACTTC. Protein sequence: CASSRAGTGLYEQYF.

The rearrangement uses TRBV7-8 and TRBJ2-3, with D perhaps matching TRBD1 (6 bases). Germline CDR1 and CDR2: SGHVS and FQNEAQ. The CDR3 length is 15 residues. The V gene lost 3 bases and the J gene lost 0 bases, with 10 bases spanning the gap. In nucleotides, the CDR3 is TGTGCCAGCAGCTTGGGACAACAAAGCACAGATACGCAGTATTTT. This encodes CASSLGQQSTDTQYF.

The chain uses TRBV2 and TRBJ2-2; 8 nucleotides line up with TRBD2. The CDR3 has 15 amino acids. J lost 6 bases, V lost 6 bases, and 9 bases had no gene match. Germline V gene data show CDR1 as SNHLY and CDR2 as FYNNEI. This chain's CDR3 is CASSPSSGGAGELFF. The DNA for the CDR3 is TGTGCCAGCAGCCCTTCGTCCGGGGGGGCCGGGGAGCTGTTTTTT.

CDR3 sequence (DNA): TGTGCCAGCAGTCCAGGGACCGCTGGGACCCAGTACTTC. This sequence encodes CASSPGTAGTQYF. The chain has TRBV28 and TRBJ2-5; D tentatively reads TRBD1 or TRBD2 (5 bases each). The CDR3 extends over 13 amino acids. Germline V gives CDR1 MDHEN, CDR2 SYDVKM. V lost 5 bases and J lost 7, with 14 bases in between.

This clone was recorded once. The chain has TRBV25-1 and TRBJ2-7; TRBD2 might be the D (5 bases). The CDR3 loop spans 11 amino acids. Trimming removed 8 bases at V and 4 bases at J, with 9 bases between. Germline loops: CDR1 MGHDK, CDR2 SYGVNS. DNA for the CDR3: TGTGCCAGCTGCGGGTTATACGAGCAGTACTTC. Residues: CASCGLYEQYF.

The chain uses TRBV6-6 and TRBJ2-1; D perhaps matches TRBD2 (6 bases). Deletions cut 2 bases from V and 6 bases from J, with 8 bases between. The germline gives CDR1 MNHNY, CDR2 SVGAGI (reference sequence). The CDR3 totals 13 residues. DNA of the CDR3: TGTGCCAGCAGTTACCCGGGGGTCAATGAGCAGTTCTTC. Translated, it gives CASSYPGVNEQFF.

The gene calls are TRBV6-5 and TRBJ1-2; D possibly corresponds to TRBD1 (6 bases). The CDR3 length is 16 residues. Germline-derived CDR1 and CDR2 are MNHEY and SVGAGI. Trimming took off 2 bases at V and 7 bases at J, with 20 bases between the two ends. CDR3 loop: CASSYTKPSGARGYTF. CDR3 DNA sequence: TGTGCCAGCAGTTACACAAAACCCTCAGGGGCTCGTGGCTACACCTTC.

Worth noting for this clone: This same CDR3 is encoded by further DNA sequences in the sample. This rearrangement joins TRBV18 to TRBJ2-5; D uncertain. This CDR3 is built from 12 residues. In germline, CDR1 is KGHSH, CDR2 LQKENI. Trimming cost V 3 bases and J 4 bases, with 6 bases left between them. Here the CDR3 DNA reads TGTGCCAGCTCACCGGTTGGAGAGACCCAGTACTTC. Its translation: CASSPVGETQYF.

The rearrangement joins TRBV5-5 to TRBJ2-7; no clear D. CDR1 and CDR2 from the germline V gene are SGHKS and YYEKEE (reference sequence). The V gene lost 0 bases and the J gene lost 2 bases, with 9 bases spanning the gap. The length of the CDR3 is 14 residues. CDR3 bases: TGTGCCAGCAGCTTGGACACTGGAGCCTACGAGCAGTACTTC. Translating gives CASSLDTGAYEQYF.

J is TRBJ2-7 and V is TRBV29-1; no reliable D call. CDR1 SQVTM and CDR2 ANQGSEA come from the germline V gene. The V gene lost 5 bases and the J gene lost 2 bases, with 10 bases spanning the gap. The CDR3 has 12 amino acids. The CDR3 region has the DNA TGCAGCGTTCGACGGCCGCCCTACGAGCAGTACTTC. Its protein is CSVRRPPYEQYF.

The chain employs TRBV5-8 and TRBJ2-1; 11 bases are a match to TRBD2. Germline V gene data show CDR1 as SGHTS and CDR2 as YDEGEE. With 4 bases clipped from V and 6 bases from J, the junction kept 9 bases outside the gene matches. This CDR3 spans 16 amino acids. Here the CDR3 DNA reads TGTGCCAGCAGCCCGCAAACTAGCGGGAGCAGCAATGAGCAGTTCTTC. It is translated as CASSPQTSGSSNEQFF. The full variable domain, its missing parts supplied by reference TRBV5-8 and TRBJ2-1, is EAGVTQSPTHLIKTRGQQATLRCSPISGHTSVYWYQQALGLGLQFLLWYDEGEERNRGNFPPRFSGRQFPNYSSELNVNALELEDSALYLCASSPQTSGSSNEQFFGPGTRLTVL.

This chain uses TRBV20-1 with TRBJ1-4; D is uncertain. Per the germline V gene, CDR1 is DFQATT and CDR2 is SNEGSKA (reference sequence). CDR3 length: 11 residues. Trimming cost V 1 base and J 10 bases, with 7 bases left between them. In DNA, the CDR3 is TGCAGTGCTAGAGCGGAGGCAAAACTGTTTTTT. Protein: CSARAEAKLFF.

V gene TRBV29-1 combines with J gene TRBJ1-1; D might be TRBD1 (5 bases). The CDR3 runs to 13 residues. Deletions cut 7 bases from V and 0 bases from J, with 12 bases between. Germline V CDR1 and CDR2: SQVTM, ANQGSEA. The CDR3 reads CSAVSGVNTEAFF. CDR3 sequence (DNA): TGCAGCGCCGTATCGGGGGTGAACACTGAAGCTTTCTTT. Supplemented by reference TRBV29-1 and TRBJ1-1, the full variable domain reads SAVISQKPSRDICQRGTSLTIQCQVDSQVTMMFWYRQQPGQSLTLIATANQGSEATYESGFVIDKFPISRPNLTFSTLTVSNMSPEDSSIYLCSAVSGVNTEAFFGQGTRLTVV.

CDR3 residues: CASSQLAGANTGELFF. DNA for the CDR3: TGTGCCAGCTCACAACTAGCGGGCGCGAACACCGGGGAGCTGTTTTTT. The chain joins TRBV18 to TRBJ2-2, with 9 positions matching TRBD2. Unmatched junction bases numbered 3, after V lost 4 bases and J lost 0 bases. This CDR3 spans 16 amino acids. Germline CDR1 KGHSH, CDR2 LQKENI.

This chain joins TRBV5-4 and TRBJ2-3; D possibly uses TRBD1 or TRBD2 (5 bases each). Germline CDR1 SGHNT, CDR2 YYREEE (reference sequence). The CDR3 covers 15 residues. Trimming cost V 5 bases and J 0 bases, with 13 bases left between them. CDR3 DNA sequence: TGTGCCAGCAGGAGGGAGAGGGGTAGCACAGATACGCAGTATTTT. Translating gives CASRRERGSTDTQYF.

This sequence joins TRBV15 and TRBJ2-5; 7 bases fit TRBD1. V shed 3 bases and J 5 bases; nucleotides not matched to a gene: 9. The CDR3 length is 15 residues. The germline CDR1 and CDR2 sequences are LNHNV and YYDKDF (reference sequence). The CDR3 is CATSSLRTGRETQYF. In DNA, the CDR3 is TGTGCCACCAGCAGCCTCAGGACAGGTCGGGAGACCCAGTACTTC.

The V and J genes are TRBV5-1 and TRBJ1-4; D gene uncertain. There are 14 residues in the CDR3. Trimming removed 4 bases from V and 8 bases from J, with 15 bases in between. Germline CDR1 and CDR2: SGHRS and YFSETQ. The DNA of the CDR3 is TGCGCCAGCAGCGACCGACGTCCTGAAGAAAAACTGTTTTTT. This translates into CASSDRRPEEKLFF.

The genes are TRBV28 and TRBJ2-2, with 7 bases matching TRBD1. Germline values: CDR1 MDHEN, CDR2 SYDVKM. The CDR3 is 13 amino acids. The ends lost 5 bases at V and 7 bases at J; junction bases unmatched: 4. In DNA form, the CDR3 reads TGTGCCAGCAGTGACAGGGTTTTCGGGGAGCTGTTTTTT. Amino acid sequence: CASSDRVFGELFF.